The 8 T cell receptor beta chains reported below all come from one sample, sequenced in a study of blood T cell repertoires in COVID-19. Only in-frame clones appear in the TCRdb table, and some are missing; sequencing was by immunoSEQ multiplex PCR. The sample consists of 250,000 to 300,000 clones, around 80% of them appearing once. Source material: peripheral blood. The receptors here all came from an elderly man with acute or convalescent COVID-19.

This chain connects TRBV5-6 to TRBJ1-6; D might be TRBD1 (5 bases). V shed 4 bases and J shed 4 bases, with 9 bases lying between them. The length of the CDR3 is 14 residues. Germline assignment: CDR1 SGHDT and CDR2 YYEEEE. This CDR3 reads CASSRAGYNSPLHF. In DNA, the CDR3 is TGTGCCAGCAGCCGGGCAGGGTATAATTCACCCCTCCACTTT.

The chain combines TRBV5-4 with TRBJ2-1; 13 bases are shared with TRBD2. J was trimmed by 8 bases and V by 5 bases; bases with no gene match: 7. The CDR3 runs to 15 residues. From germline, CDR1 is SGHNT and CDR2 YYREEE (reference sequence). CDR3 residues: CASSPTSGRAYEQFF. CDR3 nucleotides: TGTGCCAGCAGTCCCACTAGCGGGAGGGCCTATGAGCAGTTCTTC.

The rearrangement links TRBV5-1 to TRBJ2-5; 9 nucleotides match TRBD2. J gave up 2 bases and V 4 bases, and 15 bases lay outside the gene matches. The CDR3 has 18 amino acids. Looked up from germline, CDR1 is SGHRS and CDR2 is YFSETQ. CDR3 bases: TGCGCCAGCAGCCAGCAGCCTCCGCGGGAGGGGGGACAAGAGACCCAGTACTTC. Encoded protein: CASSQQPPREGGQETQYF.

The rearrangement uses TRBV9 and TRBJ2-7; D is possibly TRBD1 (6 bases). The length of the CDR3 is 14 residues. Germline V CDR1 and CDR2: SGDLS, YYNGEE. Trimming left V 5 bases short and J 2 bases short, with 14 bases between. CDR3 DNA: TGTGCCAGCAGTCGTCAGGGACAAACCTACGAGCAGTACTTC. Translation gives CASSRQGQTYEQYF.

V and J are TRBV28 and TRBJ1-1; D perhaps matches TRBD1 (6 bases). CDR3 length: 13 amino acids. V was cut by 6 bases and J by 2 bases, with 10 bases left in between. CDR1 is MDHEN, CDR2 SYDVKM, per germline. In DNA, the CDR3 is TGTGCCAGCAGAATAGGGGGTAACACTGAAGCTTTCTTT. It specifies CASRIGGNTEAFF.

The chain employs TRBV5-4 and TRBJ2-3; 13 nucleotides match TRBD2. Losses at the gene ends were 1 base for V and 4 bases for J; bases not matched to a gene: 3. The CDR3 extends over 16 amino acids. CDR1 is SGHNT and CDR2 is YYREEE in the germline V gene (reference sequence). CDR3 in amino acids: CASSLTSGRGADTQYF. The CDR3 nucleotides read TGTGCCAGCAGCTTGACTAGCGGGAGGGGGGCAGATACGCAGTATTTT.

V is TRBV19 and J is TRBJ2-7; the match to TRBD1 covers 8 bases. The V gene's germline CDR1 is LNHDA and CDR2 SQIVND (reference sequence). Germline trimming cut 9 bases from V and 3 bases from J; bases unmatched to any gene: 10. The CDR3 loop spans 14 amino acids. Written as DNA, the CDR3 is TGTGCCAGCAACACCGGGACAGGCAACTACGAGCAGTACTTC. This encodes CASNTGTGNYEQYF.

The chain links TRBV29-1 to TRBJ2-1, with TRBD2 as a possible D gene (6 bases). V dropped 7 bases and J dropped 9 bases, with 13 bases sitting between them. The length of the CDR3 is 11 residues. Germline loops: CDR1 SQVTM, CDR2 ANQGSEA. CDR3 in amino acids: CSATSWGEQFF. The CDR3 nucleotides read TGCAGCGCGACTAGTTGGGGTGAGCAGTTCTTC.